The T cell receptor (beta chain) described here comes from a study of T cell responses to AZD1222 COVID-19 vaccine. Sequencing was performed with immunoSEQ multiplex PCR; in TCRdb, only in-frame clones are kept and a portion is missing. The sample includes about 98,000 clones, approximately 86% of them seen just once. This CDR3 has 15 amino acids. The V end lost 4 bases, the J end lost 3 bases, and 19 bases lay between the germline ends. Germline lookup yields CDR1 SQVTM and CDR2 ANQGSEA. Sequenced here: peripheral blood, sampled on day 0 of AZD1222 vaccination. This chain links TRBV29-1 with TRBJ2-7; no clear D. This clonotype was sampled from an adult in good health. Here the CDR3 reads CSVVYFGRAGYEQYF. DNA for the CDR3: TGCAGCGTTGTCTACTTCGGACGGGCTGGCTACGAGCAGTACTTC.